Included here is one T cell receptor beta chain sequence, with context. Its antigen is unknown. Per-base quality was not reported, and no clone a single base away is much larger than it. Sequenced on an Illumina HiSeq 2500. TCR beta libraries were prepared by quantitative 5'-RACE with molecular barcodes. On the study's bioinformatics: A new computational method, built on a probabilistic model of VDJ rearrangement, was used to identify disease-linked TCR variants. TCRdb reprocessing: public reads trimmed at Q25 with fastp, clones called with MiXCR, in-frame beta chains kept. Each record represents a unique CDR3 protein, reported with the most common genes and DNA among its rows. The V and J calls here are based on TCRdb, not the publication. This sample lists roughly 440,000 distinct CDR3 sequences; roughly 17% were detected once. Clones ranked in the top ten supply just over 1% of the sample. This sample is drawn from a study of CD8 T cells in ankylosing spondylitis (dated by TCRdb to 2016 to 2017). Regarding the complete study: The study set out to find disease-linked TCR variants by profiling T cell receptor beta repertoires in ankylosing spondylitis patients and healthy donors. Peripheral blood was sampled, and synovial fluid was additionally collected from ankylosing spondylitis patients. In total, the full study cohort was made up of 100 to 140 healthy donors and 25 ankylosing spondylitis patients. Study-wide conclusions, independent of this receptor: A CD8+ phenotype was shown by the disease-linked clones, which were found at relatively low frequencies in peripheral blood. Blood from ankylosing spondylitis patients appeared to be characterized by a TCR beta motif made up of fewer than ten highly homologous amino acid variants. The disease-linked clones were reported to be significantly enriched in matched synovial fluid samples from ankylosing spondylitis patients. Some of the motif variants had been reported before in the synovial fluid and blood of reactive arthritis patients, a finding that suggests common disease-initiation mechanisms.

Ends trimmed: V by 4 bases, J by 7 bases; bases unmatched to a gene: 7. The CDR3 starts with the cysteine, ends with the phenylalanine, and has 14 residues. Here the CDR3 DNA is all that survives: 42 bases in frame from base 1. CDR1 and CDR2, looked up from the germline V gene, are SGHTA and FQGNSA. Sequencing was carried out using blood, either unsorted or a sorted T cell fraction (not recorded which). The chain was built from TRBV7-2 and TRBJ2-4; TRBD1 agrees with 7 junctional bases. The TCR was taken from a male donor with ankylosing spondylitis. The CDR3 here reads CASSSQQGSNIQYF. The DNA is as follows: TGTGCCAGCAGCTCTCAACAGGGGTCTAACATTCAGTACTTC.